The next 21 T cell receptor beta chains were all read from a single sample in a study of CD8+ T cells in alopecia areata. Sample treatment: oral pan-JAK inhibitor, 5-10 mg twice daily. Once RNA had been extracted, it was reverse transcribed into cDNA to act as the sequencing template. Here immunoSEQ multiplex PCR was the method, and the copy in TCRdb shows in-frame clones only, minus some. The data contain 150,000 to 200,000 clones, just over 65% of them singletons. Sample: CD4+ T cells sorted from blood, taken at week 4, from a patient treated with tofacitinib. The receptors originated from a human donor with alopecia areata.

The rearrangement uses TRBV14 and TRBJ1-6; D might be TRBD1 (5 bases). V lost 1 base to trimming and J lost 5 bases, with 12 bases between them. The CDR3 runs to 16 residues. Germline values: CDR1 SGHDN, CDR2 FVKESK. CDR3 sequence (DNA): TGTGCCAGCAGCCAAGGACACGGGGCCCATAATTCACCCCTCCACTTT. Encoded protein: CASSQGHGAHNSPLHF.

This clone was recorded a few times. The V and J genes are TRBV29-1 and TRBJ2-7, with a weak D call TRBD1 (6 bases). Trimming shortened V by 5 bases and J by 1 base, and 15 bases separated the two germline ends. The CDR3 totals 14 residues. The germline CDR1 and CDR2 sequences are SQVTM and ANQGSEA. The CDR3 DNA follows: TGCAGCGTTTACCTAGGGACAAGTTCCTACGAGCAGTACTTC. This gives the protein CSVYLGTSSYEQYF.

The CDR3 region has the DNA TGTGCCAGTGGCCCCCGGGACGGGATTTACGAGCAGTACTTC. It encodes CASGPRDGIYEQYF. This sequence joins TRBV19 and TRBJ2-7; D could derive from TRBD1 or TRBD2 (5 bases each). The germline CDR1 and CDR2 sequences are LNHDA and SQIVND (reference sequence). Trimming removed 8 bases at V and 4 bases at J, with 18 bases between. This CDR3 comprises 14 residues. The full variable domain, with the rest looked up from reference TRBV19 and TRBJ2-7, is DGGITQSPKYLFRKEGQNVTLSCEQNLNHDAMYWYRQDPGQGLRLIYYSQIVNDFQKGDIAEGYSVSREKKESFPLTVTSAQKNPTAFYLCASGPRDGIYEQYFGPGTRLTVT.

The chain joins TRBV11-1 to TRBJ1-2, with D possibly matching TRBD1 (6 bases). CDR1 and CDR2 (germline): SGHAT, FQDESV (reference sequence). Trimming took off 5 bases at V and 6 bases at J, with 13 bases between the two ends. CDR3 length: 13 amino acids. As DNA, the CDR3 is TGTGCCAGCAGCCCCGACAGGATGAATGGCTACACCTTC. Protein sequence: CASSPDRMNGYTF. The entire variable domain, with the rest obtained from reference TRBV11-1 and TRBJ1-2, is as follows: EAEVAQSPRYKITEKSQAVAFWCDPISGHATLYWYRQILGQGPELLVQFQDESVVDDSQLPKDRFSAERLKGVDSTLKIQPAELGDSAMYLCASSPDRMNGYTFGSGTRLTVV.

This clone was found a few times. The CDR3 nucleotides read TGTGCCAGCAGCGTCGCGGGAGGTGACTACGAGCAGTACTTC. It translates to CASSVAGGDYEQYF. The chain employs TRBV9 and TRBJ2-7, with 8 bases aligning to TRBD2. V lost 2 bases to trimming and J lost 3 bases; unmatched junction nucleotides: 4. This CDR3 contains 14 residues. Germline-derived CDR1 and CDR2 are SGDLS and YYNGEE.

This chain joins TRBV29-1 and TRBJ2-3; TRBD2 matches at 12 bases. The trim removed 6 bases at V and 2 bases at J, leaving 6 bases unmatched. This CDR3 has 15 amino acids. In germline, CDR1 is SQVTM, CDR2 ANQGSEA. The DNA for the CDR3 is TGCAGCGTCGCGCTAGCGGGGGGGATCACAGATACGCAGTATTTT. This sequence encodes CSVALAGGITDTQYF.

CDR3 sequence (DNA): TGCGCCAGCAGCTTGGCACGTAAGCGAACCACAGATACGCAGTATTTT. This translates into CASSLARKRTTDTQYF. The rearrangement links TRBV5-1 to TRBJ2-3; D is uncertain. CDR3 size: 16 residues. Trimming pared 0 bases from V and 2 bases from J, leaving 13 bases between. The V gene's germline CDR1 is SGHRS and CDR2 YFSETQ.

This chain links TRBV29-1 with TRBJ2-3, with unresolved D. This CDR3 has 12 residues. Germline V gene sequence: CDR1 SQVTM, CDR2 ANQGSEA. V shed 4 bases and J shed 3 bases, with 8 bases lying between them. The CDR3: CSVGEATDTQYF. For the CDR3, the DNA is TGCAGCGTTGGTGAGGCAACAGATACGCAGTATTTT.

This clone was picked up a small number of times. This chain links TRBV4-3 with TRBJ2-3; D may be TRBD2 (7 bases). Germline CDR1 and CDR2: LGHNA and YSLEER. The CDR3 is 15 residues long. V was shortened by 4 bases and J by 5 bases, with 16 bases between the two germline ends. CDR3 sequence (DNA): TGCGCCAGCAGCCGTATCGGGGGGCGGGAAGATACGCAGTATTTT. It yields the protein CASSRIGGREDTQYF.

J is TRBJ1-5 and V is TRBV30; 11 bases line up with TRBD1. The CDR3 consists of 15 residues. Trimming removed 1 base from V and 5 bases from J; junction bases left unmatched: 4. Per germline, CDR1 GTSNPN and CDR2 SVGIG (reference sequence). For the CDR3, the DNA is TGTGCCTGGAGTGCGGGACAGGGGGGGGATCAGCCCCAGCATTTT. As protein: CAWSAGQGGDQPQHF.

This clone has only a few counts. The chain carries TRBV30 and TRBJ1-5; D possibly corresponds to TRBD1 (5 bases). The germline CDR1 and CDR2 sequences are GTSNPN and SVGIG (reference sequence). V gave up 0 bases and J gave up 6 bases, with 18 bases separating them. This CDR3 is 16 amino acids long. The CDR3 protein is CAWSVKVGDHSQPQHF. The DNA of the CDR3 is TGTGCCTGGAGTGTAAAGGTGGGGGATCATTCTCAGCCCCAGCATTTT.

The chain is built from TRBV7-9 and TRBJ1-1; D gene uncertain. The CDR3 consists of 12 residues. In germline, CDR1 is SEHNR, CDR2 FQNEAQ (reference sequence). Trimming left V 1 base short and J 10 bases short, with 10 bases between. In DNA form, the CDR3 reads TGTGCCAGCAGCTTAGGGAGGGTGGCAGCTTTCTTT. Its translation is CASSLGRVAAFF.

The chain employs TRBV29-1 and TRBJ2-6, with D perhaps matching TRBD2 (7 bases). V lost 5 bases and J lost 0, with 14 bases in between. The CDR3 runs to 16 residues. Per the germline V gene, CDR1 is SQVTM and CDR2 is ANQGSEA. In DNA form, the CDR3 reads TGCAGCGTTCGGGGAGGGGGAAACTCTGGGGCCAACGTCCTGACTTTC. Protein: CSVRGGGNSGANVLTF.

This clone turned up a few times. The genes are TRBV29-1 and TRBJ1-1; a possible D gene is TRBD1 (5 bases). Germline V lookup: CDR1 SQVTM, CDR2 ANQGSEA. CDR3 length equals 13 residues. Trimming shortened V by 6 bases and J by 2 bases, and 13 bases separated the two germline ends. CDR3 bases: TGCAGCGTGGAGACAGATTTAAACACTGAAGCTTTCTTT. It encodes CSVETDLNTEAFF.

V is TRBV30 and J is TRBJ2-7; 7 bases match TRBD1. Germline CDR1 reads GTSNPN; CDR2 reads SVGIG (reference sequence). Unmatched junction bases numbered 10, after V lost 3 bases and J lost 2 bases. The CDR3 covers 15 residues. CDR3 DNA sequence: TGTGCCTGGAGCGCCGCGGACAGGCTTCCCTACGAGCAGTACTTC. It translates to CAWSAADRLPYEQYF.

This clone was detected a few times. The gene calls are TRBV13 and TRBJ2-3, with D possibly matching TRBD2 (6 bases). V was pared by 5 bases and J by 0 bases, with 18 bases between. There are 17 residues in the CDR3. Per the germline V gene, CDR1 is PRHDT and CDR2 is FYEKMQ (reference sequence). The CDR3 nucleotides read TGTGCCAGCAGCAGAAGGACGGGGAGGTCTAGCACAGATACGCAGTATTTT. It codes for CASSRRTGRSSTDTQYF.

The J gene is TRBJ1-1, the V gene TRBV30, with D possibly TRBD1 on 5 matching bases. CDR3 length: 12 residues. Trimming left V 4 bases short and J 5 bases short, with 11 bases between. Germline loops: CDR1 GTSNPN, CDR2 SVGIG (reference sequence). The CDR3 sequence is CAWMVGGTEAFF. DNA for the CDR3: TGTGCCTGGATGGTGGGGGGAACTGAAGCTTTCTTT.

This chain uses TRBV29-1 with TRBJ2-5; D may be TRBD1 (5 bases). Trimming removed 4 bases at V and 3 bases at J, with 9 bases between. Germline CDR1 is SQVTM and CDR2 is ANQGSEA. The CDR3 has 12 amino acids. The CDR3 protein is CSVGIREETQYF. The CDR3, as DNA: TGCAGCGTTGGTATCAGGGAAGAGACCCAGTACTTC.

This chain joins TRBV29-1 and TRBJ2-5; possibly TRBD1 for D (5 bases). The CDR3 is 14 amino acids. Germline assignment: CDR1 SQVTM and CDR2 ANQGSEA. Trimming shortened V by 7 bases and J by 5 bases, and 20 bases separated the two germline ends. CDR3 region: CSAIGQILGETQYF. The CDR3 DNA is TGCAGCGCCATAGGACAAATCCTGGGGGAGACCCAGTACTTC.

J is TRBJ2-3 and V is TRBV4-2; D gene unclear. Germline V gene lookup returns CDR1 LGHNA and CDR2 YNFKEQ. Trimming left V 0 bases short and J 6 bases short, with 13 bases between. The CDR3 has 15 residues. The CDR3 DNA follows: TGTGCCAGCAGCCAAGATCCCCAGTTTCGGGATACGCAGTATTTT. It specifies CASSQDPQFRDTQYF.

The chain links TRBV30 to TRBJ1-1, with TRBD1 as a possible D gene (6 bases). The CDR3 runs to 15 residues. The germline V gene encodes CDR1 GTSNPN and CDR2 SVGIG (reference sequence). Trimming took 2 bases from V and 3 from J, leaving 16 bases between them. The CDR3 nucleotides are TGTGCCTGGAGTACTACAGGGTTGGGGGACACTGAAGCTTTCTTT. This encodes CAWSTTGLGDTEAFF.